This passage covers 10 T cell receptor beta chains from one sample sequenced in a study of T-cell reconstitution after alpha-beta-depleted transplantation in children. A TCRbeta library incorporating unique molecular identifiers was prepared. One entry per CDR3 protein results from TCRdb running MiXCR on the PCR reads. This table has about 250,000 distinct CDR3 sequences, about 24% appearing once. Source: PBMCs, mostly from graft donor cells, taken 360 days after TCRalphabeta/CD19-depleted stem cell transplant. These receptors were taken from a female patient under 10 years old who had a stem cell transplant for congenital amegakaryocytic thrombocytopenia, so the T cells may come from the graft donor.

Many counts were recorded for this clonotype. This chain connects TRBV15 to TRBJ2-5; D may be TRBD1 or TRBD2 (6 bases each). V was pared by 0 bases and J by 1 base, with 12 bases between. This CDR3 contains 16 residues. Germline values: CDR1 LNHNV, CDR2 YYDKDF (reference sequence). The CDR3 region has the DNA TGTGCCACCAGCAGAGAAGGGGGGCACCTCCAAGAGACCCAGTACTTC. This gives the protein CATSREGGHLQETQYF.

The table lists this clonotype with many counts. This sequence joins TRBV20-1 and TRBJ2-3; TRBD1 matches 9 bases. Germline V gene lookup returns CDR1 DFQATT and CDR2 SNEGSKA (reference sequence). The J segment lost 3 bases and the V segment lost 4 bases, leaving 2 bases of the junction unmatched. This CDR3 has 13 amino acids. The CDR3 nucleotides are TGCAGTGCTAAGGACAGGGGAACAGATACGCAGTATTTT. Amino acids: CSAKDRGTDTQYF.

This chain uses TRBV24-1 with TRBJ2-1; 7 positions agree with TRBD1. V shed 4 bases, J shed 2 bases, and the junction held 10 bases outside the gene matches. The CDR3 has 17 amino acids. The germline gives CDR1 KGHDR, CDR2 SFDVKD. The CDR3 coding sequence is TGTGCCACCAGTGACCCGGGACCGGGACAGACCTACAATGAGCAGTTCTTC. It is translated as CATSDPGPGQTYNEQFF.

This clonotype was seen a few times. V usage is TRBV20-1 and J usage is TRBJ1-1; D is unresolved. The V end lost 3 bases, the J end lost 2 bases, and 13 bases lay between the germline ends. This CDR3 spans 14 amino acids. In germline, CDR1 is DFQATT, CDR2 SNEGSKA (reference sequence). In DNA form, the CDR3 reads TGCAGTGCTAGGCCGAACAATGTTAACACTGAAGCTTTCTTT. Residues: CSARPNNVNTEAFF.

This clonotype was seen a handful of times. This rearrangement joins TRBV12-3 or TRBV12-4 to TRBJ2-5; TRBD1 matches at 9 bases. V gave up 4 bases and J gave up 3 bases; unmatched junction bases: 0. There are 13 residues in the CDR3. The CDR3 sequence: CASSWDREETQYF. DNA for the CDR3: TGTGCCAGCAGTTGGGACAGGGAAGAGACCCAGTACTTC.

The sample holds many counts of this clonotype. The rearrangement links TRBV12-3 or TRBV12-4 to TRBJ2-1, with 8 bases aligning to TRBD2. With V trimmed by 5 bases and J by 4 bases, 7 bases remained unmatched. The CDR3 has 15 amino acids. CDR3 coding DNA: TGTGCCAGCAGTCTGAGCGGGAGTAAGTACAATGAGCAGTTCTTC. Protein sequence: CASSLSGSKYNEQFF.

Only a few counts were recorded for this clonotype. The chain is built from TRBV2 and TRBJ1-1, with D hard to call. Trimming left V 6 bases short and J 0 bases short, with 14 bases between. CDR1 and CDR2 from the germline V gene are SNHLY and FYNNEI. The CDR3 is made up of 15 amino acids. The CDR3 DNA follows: TGTGCCAGCAGACGGAAACGGGAAATGAACACTGAAGCTTTCTTT. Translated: CASRRKREMNTEAFF.

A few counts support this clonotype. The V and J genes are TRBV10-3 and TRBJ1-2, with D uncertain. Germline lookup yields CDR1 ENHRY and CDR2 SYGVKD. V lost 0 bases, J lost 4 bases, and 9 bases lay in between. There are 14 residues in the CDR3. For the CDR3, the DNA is TGTGCCATCAGTGAGTCTACAGCCTCCTATGGCTACACCTTC. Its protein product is CAISESTASYGYTF.

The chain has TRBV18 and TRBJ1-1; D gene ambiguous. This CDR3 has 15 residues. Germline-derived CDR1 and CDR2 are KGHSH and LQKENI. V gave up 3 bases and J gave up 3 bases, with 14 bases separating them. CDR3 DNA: TGTGCCAGCTCACCGGCCGCAGGCGAATACACTGAAGCTTTCTTT. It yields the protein CASSPAAGEYTEAFF.

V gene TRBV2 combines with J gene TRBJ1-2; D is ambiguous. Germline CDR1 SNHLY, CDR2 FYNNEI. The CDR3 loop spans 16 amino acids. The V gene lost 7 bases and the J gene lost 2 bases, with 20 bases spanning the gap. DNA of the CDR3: TGTGCCAGCAATCTTTACAGAGCCCAAACAAACTATGGCTACACCTTC. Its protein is CASNLYRAQTNYGYTF.